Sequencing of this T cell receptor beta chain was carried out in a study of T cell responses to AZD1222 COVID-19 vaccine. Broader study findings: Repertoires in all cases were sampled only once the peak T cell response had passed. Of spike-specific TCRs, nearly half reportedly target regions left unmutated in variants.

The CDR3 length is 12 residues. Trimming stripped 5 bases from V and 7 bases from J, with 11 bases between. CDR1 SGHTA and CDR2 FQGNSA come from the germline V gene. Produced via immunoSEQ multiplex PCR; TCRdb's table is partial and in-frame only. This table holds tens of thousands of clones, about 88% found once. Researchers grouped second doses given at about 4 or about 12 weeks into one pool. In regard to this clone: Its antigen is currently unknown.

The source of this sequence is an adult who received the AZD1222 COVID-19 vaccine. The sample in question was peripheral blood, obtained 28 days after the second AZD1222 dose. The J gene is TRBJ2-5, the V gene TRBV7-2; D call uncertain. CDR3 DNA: TGTGCCAGCAGCCCCCAATTAGGGACCCAGTACTTC. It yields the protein CASSPQLGTQYF. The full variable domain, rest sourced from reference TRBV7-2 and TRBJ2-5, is GAGVSQSPSNKVTEKGKDVELRCDPISGHTALYWYRQSLGQGLEFLIYFQGNSAPDKSGLPSDRFSAERTGGSVSTLTIQRTQQEDSAVYLCASSPQLGTQYFGPGTRLLVL.